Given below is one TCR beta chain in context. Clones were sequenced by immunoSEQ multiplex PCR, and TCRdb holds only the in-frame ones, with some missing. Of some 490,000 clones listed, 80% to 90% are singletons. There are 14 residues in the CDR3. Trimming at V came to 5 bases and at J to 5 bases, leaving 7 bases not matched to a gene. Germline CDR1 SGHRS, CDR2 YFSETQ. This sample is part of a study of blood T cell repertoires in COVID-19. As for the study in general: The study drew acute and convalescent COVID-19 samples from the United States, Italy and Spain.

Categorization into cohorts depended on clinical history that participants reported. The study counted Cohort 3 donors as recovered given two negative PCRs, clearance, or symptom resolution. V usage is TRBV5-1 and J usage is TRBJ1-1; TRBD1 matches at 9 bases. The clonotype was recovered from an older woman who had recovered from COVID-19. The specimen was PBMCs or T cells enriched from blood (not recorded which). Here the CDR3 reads CASRRTGEGTEAFF. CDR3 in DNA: TGCGCCAGCAGGCGGACAGGGGAGGGGACTGAAGCTTTCTTT.